This TCR beta chain was retrieved from a study of blood T cell repertoires in COVID-19. Whole-study context: From T cells, B-cell-depleted T cells, or PBMCs came the material, which was cDNA or gDNA.

V lost 7 bases and J lost 0, with 10 bases in between. Per germline, CDR1 LNHDA and CDR2 SQIVND (reference sequence). CDR3 length: 15 residues. Methods used by the authors: Nucleated cell counts were estimated from reference gene primer amplification. Data came from immunoSEQ multiplex PCR; TCRdb stores just in-frame clones and leaves some out. V, J and clone size derive from that table, while D and trimming were established from the DNA sequence. The sample carries 290,000 or so clones, around 90% recorded once. This clone was observed a few times. This clonotype was sampled from a young man with active or convalescent COVID-19. Sequenced sample: peripheral blood. The rearrangement uses TRBV19 and TRBJ1-6; D is possibly TRBD1 (6 bases). The CDR3 region is CASIQGHSYNSPLHF. CDR3 bases: TGTGCCAGTATACAGGGACACTCCTATAATTCACCCCTCCACTTT.